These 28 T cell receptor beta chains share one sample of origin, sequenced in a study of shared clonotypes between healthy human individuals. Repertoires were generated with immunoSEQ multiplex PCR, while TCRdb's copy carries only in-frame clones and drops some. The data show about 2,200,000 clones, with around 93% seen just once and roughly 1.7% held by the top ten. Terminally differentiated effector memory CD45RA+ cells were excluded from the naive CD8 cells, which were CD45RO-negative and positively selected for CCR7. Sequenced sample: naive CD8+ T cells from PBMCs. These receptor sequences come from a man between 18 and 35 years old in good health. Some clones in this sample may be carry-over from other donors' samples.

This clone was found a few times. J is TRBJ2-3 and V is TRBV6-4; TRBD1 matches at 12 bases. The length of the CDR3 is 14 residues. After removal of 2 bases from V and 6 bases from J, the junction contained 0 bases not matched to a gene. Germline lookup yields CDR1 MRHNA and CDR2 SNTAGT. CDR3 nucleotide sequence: TGTGCCAGCAGTGACGGGACAGGGGGCGATACGCAGTATTTT. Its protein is CASSDGTGGDTQYF.

CDR3 coding DNA: TGTGCCAGCAGCAAAGGGACAGGGGGTGGGTACGAGCAGTACTTC. Residues: CASSKGTGGGYEQYF. The V and J genes are TRBV28 and TRBJ2-7; the match to TRBD1 covers 11 bases. From germline, CDR1 is MDHEN and CDR2 SYDVKM. V lost 6 bases and J lost 4; bases outside the gene matches: 8. The CDR3 has 15 amino acids.

The CDR3 region has the DNA TGTGCCAGCAGCTTAGCGTCAGATAACACTGAAGCTTTCTTT. Translating it yields CASSLASDNTEAFF. The chain combines TRBV7-8 with TRBJ1-1; no clear D. The CDR3 contains 14 residues. With 0 bases removed from V and 2 bases from J, the gap between germline ends came to 7 bases. The germline V gene encodes CDR1 SGHVS and CDR2 FQNEAQ.

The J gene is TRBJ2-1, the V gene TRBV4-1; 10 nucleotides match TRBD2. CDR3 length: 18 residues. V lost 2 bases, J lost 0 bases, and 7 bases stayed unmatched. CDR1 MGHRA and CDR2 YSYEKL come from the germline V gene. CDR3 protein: CASSQWLAGEYSYNEQFF. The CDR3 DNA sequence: TGCGCCAGCAGCCAATGGCTAGCGGGAGAGTACTCCTACAATGAGCAGTTCTTC.

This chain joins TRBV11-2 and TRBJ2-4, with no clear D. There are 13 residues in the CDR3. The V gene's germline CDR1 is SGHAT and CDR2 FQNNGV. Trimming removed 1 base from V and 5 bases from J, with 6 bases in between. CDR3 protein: CASSLGAENIQYF. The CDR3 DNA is TGTGCCAGCAGCTTAGGGGCAGAAAACATTCAGTACTTC.

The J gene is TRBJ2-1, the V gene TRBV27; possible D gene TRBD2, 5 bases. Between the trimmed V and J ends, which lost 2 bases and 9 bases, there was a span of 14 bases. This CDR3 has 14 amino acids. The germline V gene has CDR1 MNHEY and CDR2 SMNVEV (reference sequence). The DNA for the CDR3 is TGTGCCAGCAGTTTACCGGGATCGGTTGGTGAGCAGTTCTTC. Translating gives CASSLPGSVGEQFF.

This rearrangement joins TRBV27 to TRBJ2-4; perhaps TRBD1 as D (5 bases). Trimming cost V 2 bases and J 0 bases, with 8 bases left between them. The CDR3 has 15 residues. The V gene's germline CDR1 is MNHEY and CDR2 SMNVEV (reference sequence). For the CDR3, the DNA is TGTGCCAGCAGTTTAATGGGGCTAGCCAAAAACATTCAGTACTTC. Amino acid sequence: CASSLMGLAKNIQYF.

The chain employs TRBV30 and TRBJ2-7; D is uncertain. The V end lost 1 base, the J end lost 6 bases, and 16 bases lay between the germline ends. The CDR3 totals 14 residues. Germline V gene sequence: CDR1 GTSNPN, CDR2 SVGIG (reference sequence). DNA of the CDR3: TGTGCCTGGAGTGGGGCAGCGAGTTCCATCGAGCAGTACTTC. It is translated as CAWSGAASSIEQYF.

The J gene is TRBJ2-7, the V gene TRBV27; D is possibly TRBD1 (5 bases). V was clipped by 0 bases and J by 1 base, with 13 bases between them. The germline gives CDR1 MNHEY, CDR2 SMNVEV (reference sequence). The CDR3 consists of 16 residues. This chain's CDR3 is CASSLSSGQVSYEQYF. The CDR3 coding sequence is TGTGCCAGCAGTTTATCGTCCGGACAAGTTTCCTACGAGCAGTACTTC.

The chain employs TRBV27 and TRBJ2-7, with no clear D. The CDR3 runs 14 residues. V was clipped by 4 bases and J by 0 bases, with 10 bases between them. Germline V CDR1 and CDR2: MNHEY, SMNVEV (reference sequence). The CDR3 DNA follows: TGTGCCAGCAGTTCCCAATTAAGCTCCTACGAGCAGTACTTC. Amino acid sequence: CASSSQLSSYEQYF.

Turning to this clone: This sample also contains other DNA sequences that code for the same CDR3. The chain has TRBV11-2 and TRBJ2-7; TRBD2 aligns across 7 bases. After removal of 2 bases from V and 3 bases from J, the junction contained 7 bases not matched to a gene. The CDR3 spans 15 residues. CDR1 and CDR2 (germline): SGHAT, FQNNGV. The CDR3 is CASSLPVASGYEQYF. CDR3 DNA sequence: TGTGCCAGCAGCTTACCCGTCGCTAGCGGCTACGAGCAGTACTTC.

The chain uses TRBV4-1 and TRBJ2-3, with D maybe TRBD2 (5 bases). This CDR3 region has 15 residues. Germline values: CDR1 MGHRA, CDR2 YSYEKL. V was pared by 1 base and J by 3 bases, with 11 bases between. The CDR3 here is CASSQGHGRTDTQYF. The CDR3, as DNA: TGCGCCAGCAGCCAAGGACATGGGAGAACAGATACGCAGTATTTT.

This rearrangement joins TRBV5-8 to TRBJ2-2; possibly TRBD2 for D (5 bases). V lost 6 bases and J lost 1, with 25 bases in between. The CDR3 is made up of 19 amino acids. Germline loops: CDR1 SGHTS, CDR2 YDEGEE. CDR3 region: CASNYNPFIGEQNTGELFF. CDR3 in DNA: TGTGCCAGCAACTACAATCCCTTCATCGGGGAACAGAACACCGGGGAGCTGTTTTTT.

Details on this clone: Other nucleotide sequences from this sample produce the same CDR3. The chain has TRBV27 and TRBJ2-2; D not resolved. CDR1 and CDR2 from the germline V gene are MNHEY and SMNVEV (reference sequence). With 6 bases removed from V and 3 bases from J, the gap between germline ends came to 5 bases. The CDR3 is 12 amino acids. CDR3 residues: CASSFYTGELFF. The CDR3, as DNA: TGTGCCAGCAGCTTCTACACCGGGGAGCTGTTTTTT.

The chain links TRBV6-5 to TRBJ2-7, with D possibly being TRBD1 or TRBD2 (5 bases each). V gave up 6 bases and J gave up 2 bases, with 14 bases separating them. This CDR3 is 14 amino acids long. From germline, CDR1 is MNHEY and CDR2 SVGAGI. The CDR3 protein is CASSLGTAAYEQYF. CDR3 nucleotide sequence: TGTGCCAGCAGCCTCGGGACGGCAGCCTACGAGCAGTACTTC.

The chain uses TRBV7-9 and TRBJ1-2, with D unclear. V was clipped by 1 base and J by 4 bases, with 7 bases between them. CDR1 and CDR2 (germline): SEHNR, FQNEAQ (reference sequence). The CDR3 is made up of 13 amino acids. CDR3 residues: CASSLVEVYGYTF. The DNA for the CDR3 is TGTGCCAGCAGCTTAGTTGAGGTCTATGGCTACACCTTC.

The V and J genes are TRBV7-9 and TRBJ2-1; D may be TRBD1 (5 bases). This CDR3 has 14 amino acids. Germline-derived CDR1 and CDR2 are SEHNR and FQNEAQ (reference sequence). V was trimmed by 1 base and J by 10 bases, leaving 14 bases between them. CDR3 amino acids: CASSLERTLGEQFF. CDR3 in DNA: TGTGCCAGCAGCTTAGAAAGGACACTCGGCGAGCAGTTCTTC.

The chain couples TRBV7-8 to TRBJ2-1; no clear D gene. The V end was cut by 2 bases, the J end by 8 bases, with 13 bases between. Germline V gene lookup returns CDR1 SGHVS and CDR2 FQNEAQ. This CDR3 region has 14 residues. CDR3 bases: TGTGCCAGCAGCTTACTTGGCTCTGGGGATGAGCAGTTCTTC. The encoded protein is CASSLLGSGDEQFF.

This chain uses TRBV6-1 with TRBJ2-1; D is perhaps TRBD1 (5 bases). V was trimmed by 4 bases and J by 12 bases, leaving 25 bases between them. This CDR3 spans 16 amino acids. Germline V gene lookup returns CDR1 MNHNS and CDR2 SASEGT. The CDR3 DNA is TGTGCCAGCAGTGGGGGCCGCGGTCGGGCTACAACGGTGCAGTTCTTC. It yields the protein CASSGGRGRATTVQFF.

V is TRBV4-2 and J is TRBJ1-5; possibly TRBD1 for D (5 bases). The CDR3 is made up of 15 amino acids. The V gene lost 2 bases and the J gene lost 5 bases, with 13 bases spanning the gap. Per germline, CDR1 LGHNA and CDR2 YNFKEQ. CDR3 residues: CASSQIQVADQPQHF. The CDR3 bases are TGTGCCAGCAGCCAAATACAGGTGGCGGATCAGCCCCAGCATTTT.

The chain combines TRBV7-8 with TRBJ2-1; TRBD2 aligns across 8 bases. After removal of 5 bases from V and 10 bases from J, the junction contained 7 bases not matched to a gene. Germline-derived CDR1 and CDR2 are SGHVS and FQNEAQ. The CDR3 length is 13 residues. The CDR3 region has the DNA TGTGCCAGCAGCCGTGAGGTAGCGGGGGAGCAGTTCTTC. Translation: CASSREVAGEQFF.

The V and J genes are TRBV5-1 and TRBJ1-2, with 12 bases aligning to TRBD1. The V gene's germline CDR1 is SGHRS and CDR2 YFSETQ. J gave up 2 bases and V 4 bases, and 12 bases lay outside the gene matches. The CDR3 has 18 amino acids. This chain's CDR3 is CASSARRDRGLENYGYTF. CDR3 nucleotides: TGCGCCAGCAGCGCCCGCCGGGACAGGGGGCTAGAGAACTATGGCTACACCTTC.

The CDR3 is CASSLKPQGWYEQYF. The CDR3 DNA sequence: TGTGCCAGCAGTTTAAAACCACAGGGGTGGTACGAGCAGTACTTC. The V call is TRBV27, the J call TRBJ2-7, with TRBD1 matching over 7 bases. V was clipped by 2 bases and J by 4 bases; unmatched bases: 8. The CDR3 spans 15 residues. CDR1 MNHEY and CDR2 SMNVEV come from the germline V gene (reference sequence).

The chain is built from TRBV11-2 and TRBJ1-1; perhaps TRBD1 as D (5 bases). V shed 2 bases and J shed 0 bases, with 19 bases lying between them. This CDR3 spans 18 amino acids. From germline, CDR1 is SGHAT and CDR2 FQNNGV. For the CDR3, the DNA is TGTGCCAGCAGCTTAAAAAGTGGGCAGGACATTATGAACACTGAAGCTTTCTTT. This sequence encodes CASSLKSGQDIMNTEAFF.

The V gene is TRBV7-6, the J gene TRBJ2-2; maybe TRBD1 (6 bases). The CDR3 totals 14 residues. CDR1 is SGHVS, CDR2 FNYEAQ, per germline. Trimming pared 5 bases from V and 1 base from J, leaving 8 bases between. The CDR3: CASSPGQNTGELFF. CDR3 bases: TGTGCCAGCAGCCCGGGACAGAACACCGGGGAGCTGTTTTTT.

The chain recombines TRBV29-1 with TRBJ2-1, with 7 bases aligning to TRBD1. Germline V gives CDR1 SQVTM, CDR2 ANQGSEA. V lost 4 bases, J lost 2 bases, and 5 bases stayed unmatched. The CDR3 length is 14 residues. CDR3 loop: CSVVRQGAYNEQFF. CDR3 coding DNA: TGCAGCGTTGTACGACAGGGTGCCTACAATGAGCAGTTCTTC.

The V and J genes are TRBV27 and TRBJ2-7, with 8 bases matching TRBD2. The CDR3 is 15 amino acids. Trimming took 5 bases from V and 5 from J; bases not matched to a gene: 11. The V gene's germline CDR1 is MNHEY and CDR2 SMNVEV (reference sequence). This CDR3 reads CASSPLGSGIDEQYF. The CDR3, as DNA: TGTGCCAGCAGTCCGTTGGGTAGCGGGATTGACGAGCAGTACTTC.

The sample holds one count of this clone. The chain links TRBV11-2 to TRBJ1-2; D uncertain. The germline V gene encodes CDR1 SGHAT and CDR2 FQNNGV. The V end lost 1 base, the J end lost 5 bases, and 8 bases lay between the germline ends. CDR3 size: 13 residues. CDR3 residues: CASSLGEGYGYTF. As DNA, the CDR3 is TGTGCCAGCAGCTTAGGGGAGGGATATGGCTACACCTTC.